This is a list of T cell receptor beta chains from one sample in a study of cytomegalovirus exposure and HLA in healthy donors. The repertoire was sequenced with immunoSEQ multiplex PCR; TCRdb's copy has only in-frame clones and lacks some. This sample has roughly 200,000 clones, with approximately 89% found just once. Sequenced material: PBMCs. The source is a man aged 30 to 39 in good health and CMV-seropositive. The CDR3 runs from the conserved cysteine through the conserved F or W. D genes are given only for firm matches. Clone size is given for some rows only: seen once, a few or many times, or a class if the clone is expanded.

size,D,V,J,DNA,CDR3
NA,TRBD1,TRBV7-2,TRBJ2-1,TGTGCCAGCAGCTTAAGGCGACAGGGGGCAAATGAGCAGTTCTTC,CASSLRRQGANEQFF
NA,TRBD1,TRBV6-1,TRBJ1-5,TGTGCCAGCAGTCATACAGGGGCCAATCAGCCCCAGCATTTT,CASSHTGANQPQHF
NA,NA,TRBV27,TRBJ2-3,TGTGCCAGCAGTGCACTTGCAGATACGCAGTATTTT,CASSALADTQYF
NA,NA,TRBV10-3,TRBJ1-1,TGTGCCATCAGTGATCCGGGACCCGGAAACACTGAAGCTTTCTTT,CAISDPGPGNTEAFF
once,TRBD1,TRBV2,TRBJ1-2,TGTGCCAGCAGACAGGGGAATGGCTATGGCTACACCTTC,CASRQGNGYGYTF
NA,NA,TRBV23-1,TRBJ2-7,TGCGCCAGCAGTCTCACTGCCCCGTCTTCGTCCTACGAGCAGTACTTC,CASSLTAPSSSYEQYF
NA,TRBD1,TRBV6-5,TRBJ1-5,TGTGCCAGCACCCGGACAGGGTTCAATCAGCCCCAGCATTTT,CASTRTGFNQPQHF
NA,NA,TRBV29-1,TRBJ2-3,TGCAGCGTTAGAGGACAGAACACAGATACGCAGTATTTT,CSVRGQNTDTQYF
NA,NA,TRBV27,TRBJ2-2,TGTGCCAGCAGTTTCAATGTACCATCAAGGAGCACCGGGGAGCTGTTTTTT,CASSFNVPSRSTGELFF
NA,NA,TRBV5-6,TRBJ2-1,TGTGCCAGCAGCTTGGGTAGTGCCTCTTACAATGAGCAGTTCTTC,CASSLGSASYNEQFF
NA,TRBD1,TRBV30,TRBJ2-4,TGTGCCTGGAAGGACAGGGGTGTTAGTGGAAACATTCAGTACTTC,CAWKDRGVSGNIQYF
few,TRBD2,TRBV7-9,TRBJ2-3,TGTGCCAGCAGCCTACTAGCGGGAGTTGGAGATACGCAGTATTTT,CASSLLAGVGDTQYF
NA,NA,TRBV6-1,TRBJ2-7,TGTGCCAGCAGTGAATTGACACCGTCCTACGAGCAGTACTTC,CASSELTPSYEQYF
NA,NA,TRBV9,TRBJ1-6,TGTGCCAGCAGCGCCGGCGGACAGCACTCTTCACCCCTCCACTTT,CASSAGGQHSSPLHF
once,NA,TRBV27,TRBJ1-2,TGTGCCAGCAGTTCCTACACCGGGACGGCATACTATGGCTACACCTTC,CASSSYTGTAYYGYTF
NA,TRBD2,TRBV5-1,TRBJ2-1,TGCGCCAGCAGCTTGGACGGAGCGGGGAAGTGGTTCTTC,CASSLDGAGKWFF
NA,TRBD2,TRBV11-2,TRBJ2-7,TGTGCCAGCAGTCACGGGGGGTACAGAACAAACCTCTACGAGCAGTACTTC,CASSHGGYRTNLYEQYF
NA,NA,TRBV6-1,TRBJ1-1,TGTGCCAGCAGAATCGGGAGGGGGGATGAAGCTTTCTTT,CASRIGRGDEAFF
NA,NA,TRBV7-8,TRBJ1-2,TGTGCCAGCAGCTTAGCGCAGGGGAACTATGGCTACACCTTC,CASSLAQGNYGYTF
NA,NA,TRBV25-1,TRBJ1-4,TGTGCCAGCAGTCCGGGAGGGGGGTACGAAAAACTGTTTTTT,CASSPGGGYEKLFF
once,NA,TRBV5-1,TRBJ1-4,TGCGCCAGCAGCTTGTCTCCAGGGAACGAAAAACTGTTTTTT,CASSLSPGNEKLFF
NA,NA,TRBV29-1,TRBJ2-5,TGCAGCGTTGAAGGAGAGACCCAGTACTTC,CSVEGETQYF
NA,NA,TRBV27,TRBJ2-1,TGTGCCAGCAGTTTATCAGGGGGCTCCTACAATGAGCAGTTCTTC,CASSLSGGSYNEQFF
NA,NA,TRBV10-1,TRBJ1-5,TGCGCCAGCAGTTACGACAGGTCTGGAGGACAGCCCCAGCATTTT,CASSYDRSGGQPQHF